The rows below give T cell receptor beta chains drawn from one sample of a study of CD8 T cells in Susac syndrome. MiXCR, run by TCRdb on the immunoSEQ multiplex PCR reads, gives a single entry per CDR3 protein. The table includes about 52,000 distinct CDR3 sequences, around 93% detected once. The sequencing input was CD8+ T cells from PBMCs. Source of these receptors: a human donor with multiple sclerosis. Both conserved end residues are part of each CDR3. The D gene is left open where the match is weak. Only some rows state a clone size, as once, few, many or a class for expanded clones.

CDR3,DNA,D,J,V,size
CASSLGRTGQFF,TGTGCCAGCAGCTTAGGACGGACCGGGCAGTTCTTC,-,TRBJ2-1,TRBV11-2,-
CASSADWTSGGTDTQYF,TGTGCCAGCAGTGCCGATTGGACTAGCGGGGGTACAGATACGCAGTATTTT,TRBD2,TRBJ2-3,TRBV9,once
CASSLRDRSQETQYF,TGCGCCAGCAGCCTCCGGGACAGGAGCCAAGAGACCCAGTACTTC,TRBD1,TRBJ2-5,TRBV5-1,-
CASSLSRTGFGGYTF,TGTGCCAGCAGTTTATCTAGGACAGGGTTCGGAGGCTACACCTTC,TRBD1,TRBJ1-2,TRBV27,once
CSVETGSLEQYF,TGCAGCGTTGAGACAGGTAGCCTCGAGCAGTACTTC,-,TRBJ2-7,TRBV29-1,once
CASSLTTTDTQYF,TGTGCCAGCAGCTTAACCACCACAGATACGCAGTATTTT,-,TRBJ2-3,TRBV7-9,-
CSARDMTENQPQHF,TGCAGTGCTAGAGATATGACAGAGAATCAGCCCCAGCATTTT,-,TRBJ1-5,TRBV20-1,-
CASSMMETRGGNQPQHF,TGTGCCAGTAGTATGATGGAGACCAGGGGCGGCAATCAGCCCCAGCATTTT,-,TRBJ1-5,TRBV19,-
CASSQAQGYNEQFF,TGCGCCAGCAGCCAAGCTCAGGGTTACAATGAGCAGTTCTTC,-,TRBJ2-1,TRBV4-3,-
CASSLGDGWSEQYF,TGTGCCAGCAGCTTAGGGGACGGGTGGAGCGAGCAGTACTTC,-,TRBJ2-7,TRBV13,-
CASSGSTSGEREQFF,TGTGCCAGCAGTGGCTCGACTAGCGGGGAGCGTGAGCAGTTCTTC,TRBD2,TRBJ2-1,TRBV27,-
CSVRTGQGYNEQFF,TGCAGCGTTCGAACGGGACAGGGCTACAATGAGCAGTTCTTC,TRBD1,TRBJ2-1,TRBV29-1,-
CASSITGGAFVVNTEAFF,TGTGCCAGCAGTATTACAGGGGGCGCGTTTGTCGTGAACACTGAAGCTTTCTTT,TRBD1,TRBJ1-1,TRBV2,-
CASSLGTPYGYTF,TGTGCCAGCAGCTTAGGAACCCCCTATGGCTACACCTTC,-,TRBJ1-2,TRBV7-9,-
CASSPGIRGYEQYF,TGTGCCAGCAGCCCCGGCATCAGGGGCTACGAGCAGTACTTC,-,TRBJ2-7,TRBV13,-
CSVYGTGINYEQYF,TGCAGCGTGTACGGGACAGGAATAAACTACGAGCAGTACTTC,TRBD1,TRBJ2-7,TRBV29-1,-
CASSAGTGGTDTQYF,TGTGCCAGCAGTGCCGGGACAGGGGGCACAGATACGCAGTATTTT,TRBD1,TRBJ2-3,TRBV6-4,-
CASSLVRGSTEAFF,TGTGCCAGCAGTTTAGTGCGGGGATCAACTGAAGCTTTCTTT,-,TRBJ1-1,TRBV27,-
CASSGGLMSSYEQYF,TGTGCCAGCAGTGGGGGGCTTATGAGCTCCTACGAGCAGTACTTC,-,TRBJ2-7,TRBV2,-
CASSLIPGQGVYTF,TGTGCCAGCAGCTTGATCCCGGGACAGGGCGTTTACACCTTC,TRBD1,TRBJ1-2,TRBV7-9,-
CASSSSTSVSEQFF,TGTGCCAGCAGTAGCTCGACTAGCGTAAGTGAGCAGTTCTTC,TRBD2,TRBJ2-1,TRBV6-2/TRBV6-3,-
CASSLNAGGGANVLTF,TGTGCCAGCAGCTTAAACGCCGGGGGTGGGGCCAACGTCCTGACTTTC,-,TRBJ2-6,TRBV7-3,-
CASSSLAGGDSYNEQFF,TGTGCCAGCAGTTCCCTAGCGGGGGGGGACTCCTACAATGAGCAGTTCTTC,TRBD2,TRBJ2-1,TRBV6-5,-
CSVDGPPGGLLGTEAFF,TGCAGCGTTGACGGTCCGCCAGGGGGTCTCTTGGGCACTGAAGCTTTCTTT,TRBD1,TRBJ1-1,TRBV29-1,-
CASSYIEGAGWEQREKLFF,TGCGCCAGCAGCTACATCGAGGGGGCGGGGTGGGAACAACGCGAAAAACTGTTTTTT,TRBD1,TRBJ1-4,TRBV4-1,-
CATSRTGGSLRETQYF,TGTGCCACCAGCAGAACAGGGGGATCCCTCCGAGAGACCCAGTACTTC,TRBD1,TRBJ2-5,TRBV15,once
CASSLYQGKNEQFF,TGTGCCAGCAGCTTATACCAGGGAAAGAATGAGCAGTTCTTC,-,TRBJ2-1,TRBV7-6,-
CASSWSGQYFEQFF,TGTGCCAGCAGCTGGTCGGGACAGTACTTTGAGCAGTTCTTC,TRBD1,TRBJ2-1,TRBV7-9,-
CAIKEGANEAFF,TGTGCCATCAAGGAGGGAGCTAATGAAGCTTTCTTT,-,TRBJ1-1,TRBV10-3,-
CASSHRDRLNTEAFF,TGCGCCAGCAGCCACAGGGACAGGCTGAACACTGAAGCTTTCTTT,TRBD1,TRBJ1-1,TRBV4-1,-
CASSFGGGPYNEQFF,TGTGCCAGCAGCTTCGGCGGGGGACCTTACAATGAGCAGTTCTTC,TRBD2,TRBJ2-1,TRBV5-4,-
CASSPRLAGIEETQYF,TGTGCCAGCAGCCCTCGACTAGCGGGGATAGAAGAGACCCAGTACTTC,TRBD2,TRBJ2-5,TRBV4-2,-
CAISEPHSDSLGTDTQYF,TGTGCCATCAGTGAGCCCCATTCGGACAGTCTTGGCACAGATACGCAGTATTTT,-,TRBJ2-3,TRBV10-3,once
CASSQDVGVTGELFF,TGTGCCAGCAGCCAAGATGTGGGAGTAACCGGGGAGCTGTTTTTT,-,TRBJ2-2,TRBV4-2,-
CASSLMPGGYNEQFF,TGTGCCAGCAGCTTAATGCCAGGGGGCTACAATGAGCAGTTCTTC,TRBD1,TRBJ2-1,TRBV7-3,-
CASSLEWQGAYEQYF,TGTGCCAGCAGCTTAGAGTGGCAGGGGGCATACGAGCAGTACTTC,TRBD1,TRBJ2-7,TRBV7-9,-
CASSLTGVEQYF,TGTGCCAGCAGTTTGACAGGGGTCGAGCAGTACTTC,TRBD1,TRBJ2-7,TRBV27,-
CASSKPGVNSGELFF,TGTGCCAGCAGTAAGCCGGGGGTGAACTCCGGGGAGCTGTTTTTT,-,TRBJ2-2,TRBV7-9,-
CATSRAPNTEAFF,TGTGCCACCAGCAGAGCCCCGAACACTGAAGCTTTCTTT,-,TRBJ1-1,TRBV15,-
CASSFGTEITGELFF,TGTGCCAGCAGCTTCGGGACAGAAATCACCGGGGAGCTGTTTTTT,TRBD1,TRBJ2-2,TRBV11-2,-
CASSMDRIMNTEAFF,TGTGCCAGTAGTATGGACCGGATCATGAACACTGAAGCTTTCTTT,-,TRBJ1-1,TRBV19,-
CASSEFGRGQFF,TGTGCCAGCAGTGAATTTGGCAGAGGGCAGTTCTTC,-,TRBJ2-1,TRBV25-1,-
CASSSASGTGLNTEAFF,TGTGCCAGCAGCTCGGCCTCCGGGACAGGGTTAAACACTGAAGCTTTCTTT,TRBD1,TRBJ1-1,TRBV7-9,-
CSARDQTTGSYNEQFF,TGCAGTGCTAGAGATCAGACGACGGGCTCCTACAATGAGCAGTTCTTC,-,TRBJ2-1,TRBV20-1,-
CASRDSRYNSPLHF,TGTGCCAGCAGGGACAGTCGGTATAATTCACCCCTCCACTTT,-,TRBJ1-6,TRBV2,-
CASSQMGQYYEQYF,TGTGCCAGCAGCCAGATGGGACAGTACTACGAGCAGTACTTC,TRBD1,TRBJ2-7,TRBV14,-
CASSLALTGDYEQYF,TGTGCCAGCAGCTTGGCGTTGACAGGGGACTACGAGCAGTACTTC,TRBD1,TRBJ2-7,TRBV5-4,-
CASFRDRGWNEQFF,TGTGCCAGCTTCCGGGACAGGGGGTGGAATGAGCAGTTCTTC,TRBD1,TRBJ2-1,TRBV7-9,-
CASSQDRGHEAFF,TGCGCCAGCAGCCAAGATAGGGGACACGAAGCTTTCTTT,-,TRBJ1-1,TRBV4-3,once
CASSEAPRGTEAFF,TGTGCCAGCAGTGAAGCCCCGAGGGGCACTGAAGCTTTCTTT,-,TRBJ1-1,TRBV2,-
CASPGTGAYEQYF,TGTGCCAGCCCCGGGACAGGCGCCTACGAGCAGTACTTC,TRBD1,TRBJ2-7,TRBV6-2/TRBV6-3,-